These 24 T cell receptor beta chains share one sample of origin, sequenced in a study of T cell changes during pregnancy in multiple sclerosis. The assay was immunoSEQ multiplex PCR, and TCRdb's table has in-frame clones only and misses some. This sample has about 57,000 clones; 75% to 95% occur once, and the top ten carry 3% to 4%. Sample: peripheral blood, taken after pregnancy. These receptors came from a female donor in good health, enrolled as a control in a pregnancy study.

This chain uses TRBV28 with TRBJ2-3; 8 bases are shared with TRBD2. V lost 5 bases to trimming and J lost 4 bases; unmatched junction nucleotides: 5. Germline loops: CDR1 MDHEN, CDR2 SYDVKM. The CDR3 extends over 14 amino acids. For the CDR3, the DNA is TGTGCCAGCAGTCCGGAGCGGGAGCCAGATACGCAGTATTTT. It specifies CASSPEREPDTQYF.

The chain is built from TRBV6-5 and TRBJ2-2; D may be TRBD2 (5 bases). Germline values: CDR1 MNHEY, CDR2 SVGAGI. This CDR3 contains 16 residues. The germline V and J ends were trimmed by 1 base and 1 base, with 10 bases remaining between them. As DNA, the CDR3 is TGTGCCAGCAGTTACTGGAGCGGCCTGAACACCGGGGAGCTGTTTTTT. As protein: CASSYWSGLNTGELFF.

V is TRBV6-5 and J is TRBJ2-1; D gene ambiguous. The V gene's germline CDR1 is MNHEY and CDR2 SVGAGI. V was cut by 4 bases and J by 4 bases, with 14 bases left in between. CDR3 size: 15 residues. This CDR3 is CASSFRQDLYNEQFF. DNA for the CDR3: TGTGCCAGCAGTTTCAGGCAGGATCTATACAATGAGCAGTTCTTC.

The chain employs TRBV21-1 and TRBJ1-5. TRBV21-1 is noted as a pseudogene. The CDR3 has 16 residues. The DNA for the CDR3 is TGTGCCAGCAGCAGGGGGGGGAACCCAAGCAATCAGCCCCAGCATTTT. Its protein product is CASSRGGNPSNQPQHF.

This chain links TRBV6-5 with TRBJ1-1, with unresolved D. Germline V gives CDR1 MNHEY, CDR2 SVGAGI. CDR3 length: 14 amino acids. The V gene lost 7 bases and the J gene lost 4 bases, with 16 bases spanning the gap. DNA of the CDR3: TGTGCCAGCACCCACGAGGGTTCTCGCACTGAAGCTTTCTTT. Translating gives CASTHEGSRTEAFF.

V is TRBV28 and J is TRBJ2-7; D might be TRBD1 (6 bases). CDR3 length: 14 residues. The germline CDR1 and CDR2 sequences are MDHEN and SYDVKM. Deletions cut 6 bases from V and 3 bases from J, with 15 bases between. CDR3 sequence: CASRGAAVGYEQYF. CDR3 bases: TGTGCCAGCAGGGGGGCAGCGGTCGGCTACGAGCAGTACTTC.

The chain employs TRBV6-6 and TRBJ1-3; no clear D gene. The CDR3 loop spans 15 amino acids. The V end was cut by 7 bases, the J end by 1 base, with 14 bases between. CDR1 and CDR2 (germline): MNHNY, SVGAGI (reference sequence). As DNA, the CDR3 is TGTGCCAGCACCTACCGCGGGGTTTCTGGAAACACCATATATTTT. Translated: CASTYRGVSGNTIYF.

The chain links TRBV6-5 to TRBJ1-1; 7 bases are shared with TRBD1. The germline CDR1 and CDR2 sequences are MNHEY and SVGAGI. The CDR3 sequence is 16 residues long. V shed 4 bases, J shed 0 bases, and the junction held 8 bases outside the gene matches. The CDR3 region is CASSLVRGRMNTEAFF. CDR3 sequence (DNA): TGTGCCAGCAGTTTGGTTAGGGGGCGCATGAACACTGAAGCTTTCTTT.

The V and J genes are TRBV18 and TRBJ1-2, with 7 bases identical to TRBD1. The CDR3 is made up of 12 amino acids. Trimming cost V 5 bases and J 9 bases; bases outside gene matches: 6. Germline loops: CDR1 KGHSH, CDR2 LQKENI. This chain's CDR3 is CASSSDRESYTF. In nucleotides, the CDR3 is TGTGCCAGCTCATCCGACAGGGAAAGCTACACCTTC.

The sample holds one count of this clone. The V and J genes are TRBV4-3 and TRBJ1-3, with a possible D match to TRBD1 (5 bases). The CDR3 has 15 residues. Germline V gene sequence: CDR1 LGHNA, CDR2 YSLEER. V shed 1 base and J shed 4 bases, with 11 bases lying between them. This CDR3 is CASSQAAGLGNTIYF. The CDR3 DNA is TGCGCCAGCAGCCAAGCAGCAGGGTTGGGAAACACCATATATTTT.

The rearrangement uses TRBV6-6 and TRBJ1-5; TRBD1 matches 9 bases. Germline V lookup: CDR1 MNHNY, CDR2 SVGAGI (reference sequence). This CDR3 comprises 15 residues. V trimming: 2 bases; J trimming: 5 bases; junction bases outside the gene matches: 4. For the CDR3, the DNA is TGTGCCAGCAGTTACGGACAGGGGAGGGATCAGCCCCAGCATTTT. This codes for CASSYGQGRDQPQHF.

The chain links TRBV6-5 to TRBJ1-3, with D possibly being TRBD1 (5 bases). CDR1 is MNHEY, CDR2 SVGAGI, per germline. This CDR3 region has 13 residues. Trimming took off 7 bases at V and 3 bases at J, with 10 bases between the two ends. The CDR3 coding sequence is TGTGCCAGCACCCGGGGGGGTGGAAACACCATATATTTT. This translates into CASTRGGGNTIYF.

V is TRBV5-1 and J is TRBJ2-3; weak D call: TRBD2 (6 bases). The germline V and J ends were trimmed by 2 bases and 0 bases, with 10 bases remaining between them. There are 15 residues in the CDR3. Per germline, CDR1 SGHRS and CDR2 YFSETQ. The CDR3 protein is CASSLGGRSTDTQYF. The CDR3 DNA reads TGCGCCAGCAGCTTAGGAGGGAGAAGCACAGATACGCAGTATTTT. Complete variable domain (other parts from reference TRBV5-1 and TRBJ2-3): KAGVTQTPRYLIKTRGQQVTLSCSPISGHRSVSWYQQTPGQGLQFLFEYFSETQRNKGNFPGRFSGRQFSNSRSEMNVSTLELGDSALYLCASSLGGRSTDTQYFGPGTRLTVL.

The chain employs TRBV5-6 and TRBJ2-5, with 7 positions matching TRBD1. CDR3 length: 14 amino acids. The trim removed 4 bases at V and 3 bases at J, leaving 6 bases unmatched. Germline lookup yields CDR1 SGHDT and CDR2 YYEEEE. CDR3 coding DNA: TGTGCCAGCAGCCAGACAGGGAGAGAAGAGACCCAGTACTTC. The encoded protein is CASSQTGREETQYF.

This clone was found once. This chain connects TRBV7-9 to TRBJ2-1, with TRBD2 matching 9 bases. Germline lookup yields CDR1 SEHNR and CDR2 FQNEAQ (reference sequence). Trimming removed 5 bases from V and 7 bases from J; junction bases left unmatched: 3. The CDR3 extends over 13 amino acids. CDR3 residues: CASSRLAENEQFF. Written as DNA, the CDR3 is TGTGCCAGCAGCCGACTAGCGGAGAATGAGCAGTTCTTC.

The chain couples TRBV27 to TRBJ2-2, with 9 bases that match TRBD1. CDR1 is MNHEY and CDR2 is SMNVEV in the germline V gene (reference sequence). The length of the CDR3 is 17 residues. The junction had 12 bases not matched to a gene; V was cut back by 3 bases and J by 7 bases. The CDR3 loop is CASSFWRLQGAGGELFF. The CDR3 bases are TGTGCCAGCAGTTTCTGGAGGTTACAGGGGGCGGGCGGGGAGCTGTTTTTT.

The J gene is TRBJ2-1, the V gene TRBV7-3; D possibly corresponds to TRBD2 (5 bases). The germline gives CDR1 SGHTA, CDR2 FQGTGA. The V gene lost 5 bases and the J gene lost 7 bases, with 12 bases spanning the gap. The CDR3 is made up of 13 amino acids. The CDR3 sequence is CASSPPPGNEQFF. Here the CDR3 DNA reads TGTGCCAGCAGCCCCCCCCCGGGAAATGAGCAGTTCTTC.

V is TRBV2 and J is TRBJ2-7; 7 bases are shared with TRBD1. In germline, CDR1 is SNHLY, CDR2 FYNNEI. There are 13 residues in the CDR3. V was clipped by 8 bases and J by 3 bases; unmatched bases: 7. The CDR3 sequence: CASGGQLNYEQYF. The CDR3 nucleotides are TGTGCCAGCGGGGGACAGCTGAACTACGAGCAGTACTTC.

The rearrangement uses TRBV2 and TRBJ1-1, with D possibly matching TRBD1 (5 bases). Germline V gene lookup returns CDR1 SNHLY and CDR2 FYNNEI. V lost 11 bases and J lost 1, with 14 bases in between. The CDR3 extends over 13 amino acids. In DNA, the CDR3 is TGTGCCGCGGCGGGGCATTCGAACACTGAAGCTTTCTTT. Its protein product is CAAAGHSNTEAFF.

The chain uses TRBV4-3 and TRBJ2-3, with D perhaps matching TRBD2 (6 bases). The V gene's germline CDR1 is LGHNA and CDR2 YSLEER. The CDR3 spans 16 residues. V lost 0 bases, J lost 2 bases, and 12 bases lay in between. The CDR3 reads CASSQEEKGLTDTQYF. CDR3 in DNA: TGCGCCAGCAGCCAAGAGGAAAAGGGACTCACAGATACGCAGTATTTT.

A single count supports this clone. The J gene is TRBJ2-1, the V gene TRBV2; D possibly corresponds to TRBD2 (5 bases). Trimming took off 2 bases at V and 3 bases at J, with 14 bases between the two ends. The CDR3 is 16 residues long. CDR1 and CDR2 from the germline V gene are SNHLY and FYNNEI. This CDR3 reads CASSELEGKFYNEQFF. CDR3 in DNA: TGTGCCAGCAGTGAACTTGAGGGCAAATTCTACAATGAGCAGTTCTTC.

V gene TRBV6-1 combines with J gene TRBJ2-1; 8 bases map to TRBD2. V lost 7 bases to trimming and J lost 0 bases; unmatched junction nucleotides: 5. The CDR3 runs to 15 residues. Germline-derived CDR1 and CDR2 are MNHNS and SASEGT. The CDR3 loop is CASTTSGASYNEQFF. The CDR3 DNA is TGTGCCAGCACCACTAGCGGAGCCTCCTACAATGAGCAGTTCTTC.

This chain joins TRBV30 and TRBJ1-1; D may be TRBD1 (6 bases). Deletions cut 2 bases from V and 5 bases from J, with 24 bases between. The germline V gene encodes CDR1 GTSNPN and CDR2 SVGIG (reference sequence). This CDR3 region has 17 residues. The CDR3 reads CAWSFSTLQGTTTEAFF. The CDR3 nucleotides read TGTGCCTGGAGTTTCTCTACATTACAGGGAACGACGACTGAAGCTTTCTTT. Based on the CDR3 plus reference TRBV30 and TRBJ1-1, the full variable domain is SQTIHQWPATLVQPVGSPLSLECTVEGTSNPNLYWYRQAAGRGLQLLFYSVGIGQISSEVPQNLSASRPQDRQFILSSKKLLLSDSGFYLCAWSFSTLQGTTTEAFFGQGTRLTVV.

Of note for this clone: Compared with germline, one end of the junction differs, possibly owing to a read error. Other DNA variants within this sample encode the same CDR3. The chain is built from TRBV19 and TRBJ1-2; 10 positions agree with TRBD1. The CDR3 consists of 16 residues. Germline values: CDR1 LNHDA, CDR2 SQIVND (reference sequence). CDR3 sequence: CASSSTPGQGRQGYTF. CDR3 bases: TGTGCCAGTAGCTCTACGCCGGGACAGGGGCGCCAGGGCTACACCTTT. The variable domain in full, completed from reference TRBV19 and TRBJ1-2, reads DGGITQSPKYLFRKEGQNVTLSCEQNLNHDAMYWYRQDPGQGLRLIYYSQIVNDFQKGDIAEGYSVSREKKESFPLTVTSAQKNPTAFYLCASSSTPGQGRQGYTFGSGTRLTVV.